This T cell receptor (beta chain) was observed in a study of T-cell memory formation after mild COVID-19. TCR alpha and TCR beta cDNA libraries carrying sample barcodes and UMIs came from 5'RACE with constant-segment primers. Each CDR3 protein gets one entry after TCRdb re-called the 5' RACE reads with MiXCR. This sample carries roughly 130,000 distinct CDR3 sequences, about 6.5% of them seen once, and the ten largest clones take 2.2%. This clonotype occurred a few times. The antigen is not known. V dropped 0 bases and J dropped 5 bases, with 5 bases sitting between them. The germline V gene has CDR1 SGHRS and CDR2 YFSETQ. This CDR3 region has 12 residues. Whole-study results and caveats: Contracting clones from day 15 to 85 had balanced CD4/CD8; later expanders favoured CD4+. The main location of contracting CD4+ clones was CM and EM, and that of contracting CD8+ clones was EMRA.

The sequencing sample was made of PBMCs or a T cell subset sorted from them (not recorded which). J is TRBJ1-2 and V is TRBV5-1; D not certain. The clonotype was recovered from an adult woman who had mild COVID-19 (a few samples of this study predate the infection). Cell type and time point are not known. CDR3 sequence reads: CASSLEQYGYTF. The DNA for the CDR3 is TGCGCCAGCAGCTTGGAACAGTATGGCTACACCTTC.